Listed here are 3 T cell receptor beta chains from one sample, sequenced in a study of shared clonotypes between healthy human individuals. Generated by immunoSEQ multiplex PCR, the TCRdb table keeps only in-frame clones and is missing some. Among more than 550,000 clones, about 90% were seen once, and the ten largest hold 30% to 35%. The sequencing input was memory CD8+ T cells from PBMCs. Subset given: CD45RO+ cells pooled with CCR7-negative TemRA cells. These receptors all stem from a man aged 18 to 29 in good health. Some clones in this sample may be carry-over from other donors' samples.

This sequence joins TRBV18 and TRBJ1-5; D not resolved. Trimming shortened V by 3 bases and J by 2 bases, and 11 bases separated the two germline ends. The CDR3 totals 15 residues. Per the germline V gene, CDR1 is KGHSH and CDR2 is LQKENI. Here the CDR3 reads CASSPRDEGNQPQHF. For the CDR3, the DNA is TGTGCCAGCTCACCGAGGGATGAGGGCAATCAGCCCCAGCATTTT.

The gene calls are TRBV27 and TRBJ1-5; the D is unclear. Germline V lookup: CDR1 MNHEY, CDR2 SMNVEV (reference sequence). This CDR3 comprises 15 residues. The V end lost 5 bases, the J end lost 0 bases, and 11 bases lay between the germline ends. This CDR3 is CASSLHSFSNQPQHF. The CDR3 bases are TGTGCCAGCAGTCTTCACTCCTTTAGCAATCAGCCCCAGCATTTT.

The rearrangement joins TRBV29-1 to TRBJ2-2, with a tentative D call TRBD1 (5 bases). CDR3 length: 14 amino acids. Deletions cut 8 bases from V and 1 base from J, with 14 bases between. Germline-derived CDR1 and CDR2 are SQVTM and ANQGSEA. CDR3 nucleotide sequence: TGCAGCTGCAGGGCCGGTCGGAACACCGGGGAGCTGTTTTTT. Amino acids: CSCRAGRNTGELFF.